The rows below give T cell receptor beta chains drawn from one sample of a study of blood T cell repertoires in COVID-19. The protocol was immunoSEQ multiplex PCR, while the TCRdb copy is restricted to in-frame clones and leaves out a portion. The table has 250,000 to 400,000 clones, roughly nine tenths seen once. What was sequenced was PBMCs or T cells enriched from blood (not recorded which). The source is a man aged 55 to 69 who had recovered from COVID-19. CDR3s include the opening cysteine and the closing phenylalanine or tryptophan. D genes are given only for firm matches. Only part of the rows carry a size: once, few, many, or a class if the clone is expanded.

j_call d_call v_call clone_size cdr3_nt cdr3_aa
TRBJ1-1 TRBD1 TRBV27 - TGTGCCAGCAGTTTATACAGGGGCATGAACACTGAAGCTTTCTTT CASSLYRGMNTEAFF
TRBJ1-1 - TRBV19 - TGTGCCAGTAGTATAGATCTTATCAGGGGTCTCTCTGAAGCTTTCTTT CASSIDLIRGLSEAFF
TRBJ1-2 TRBD1 TRBV5-5 - TGTGCCAGCAGCTTGCGTCTCAGACAGGGCCAATGGGGCTATGGCTACACCTTC CASSLRLRQGQWGYGYTF
TRBJ1-6 - TRBV3-1/TRBV3-2 - TGTGCCAGCAGTTTTACGGACAGCGCAGATTCACCCCTCCACTTT CASSFTDSADSPLHF
TRBJ2-1 - TRBV19 - TGTGCCAGTAGTATCGGGAGTAACAATGAGCAGTTCTTC CASSIGSNNEQFF
TRBJ1-2 - TRBV2 - TGTGCCAGCTCTGGACAGAACTATGGCTACACCTTC CASSGQNYGYTF
TRBJ2-5 TRBD2 TRBV5-1 - TGCGCCAGCAGCTTGCCTAGCGGGCGGCCCCAAGAGACCCAGTACTTC CASSLPSGRPQETQYF
TRBJ2-5 - TRBV7-3 - TGTGCCAGCAGCCCTACCGGGGGTCCCCAAGAGACCCAGTACTTC CASSPTGGPQETQYF
TRBJ1-5 - TRBV11-3 - TGTGCCAGCAGCTTCGGGGGTTCTCAGCCCCAGCATTTT CASSFGGSQPQHF
TRBJ1-2 - TRBV7-9 - TGTGCCAGCAGCCCAGGACAGCAAAATGGCTACACCTTC CASSPGQQNGYTF
TRBJ1-5 - TRBV30 - TGTGCCTGGAGTCCCCAGGCCGGTCAGCCCCAGCATTTT CAWSPQAGQPQHF
TRBJ1-1 - TRBV5-6 - TGTGCCAGCAGCCCTGGACAGTACCCTTTGAACACTGAAGCTTTCTTT CASSPGQYPLNTEAFF
TRBJ1-2 - TRBV7-2 few TGTGCCAGCAGCCCCCGCCGGACAAACTATGGCTACACCTTC CASSPRRTNYGYTF
TRBJ2-7 - TRBV9 - TGTGCCAGCGGCGCGATCGAGGACGAGCAGTACTTC CASGAIEDEQYF
TRBJ2-1 - TRBV24-1 few TGTGCCACCAGTGCAAATACGGGAGCCCCCTACAATGAGCAGTTCTTC CATSANTGAPYNEQFF
TRBJ1-1 - TRBV5-1 - TGCGCCAGCAGCTTGGTCAGGAACACTGAAGCTTTCTTT CASSLVRNTEAFF
TRBJ1-1 - TRBV9 once TGTGCCAGCAGCACGGTCCCAAACACTGAAGCTTTCTTT CASSTVPNTEAFF
TRBJ2-5 - TRBV30 - TGTGCCTGGAGTCGGACAGCCGGAGAGACCCAGTACTTC CAWSRTAGETQYF
TRBJ1-2 TRBD1 TRBV7-2 once TGTGCCAGCAGCTTAGGGGACCCCAGGGGGTATGGCTACACCTTC CASSLGDPRGYGYTF
TRBJ2-1 TRBD2 TRBV4-2 - TGTGCCAGCAGCCAAATCCCCTCGACTAGCGGGTTCTACAATGAGCAGTTCTTC CASSQIPSTSGFYNEQFF
TRBJ2-3 TRBD2 TRBV6-5 - TGTGCCAGCAGTTACTCATTCGGGCGGGAGGAGCAGTATTTT CASSYSFGREEQYF
TRBJ1-6 - TRBV2 - TGTGCCCGCCGGAGCGGCTTTTCACCCCTCCACTTT CARRSGFSPLHF
TRBJ2-3 - TRBV24-1 - TGTGCCACCAGTGCCCGCCAGGGTTTCGCAGATACGCAGTATTTT CATSARQGFADTQYF
TRBJ1-1 TRBD1 TRBV6-5 - TGTGCCAGCGGGATCCGCAGGGGGGACACTGAAGCTTTCTTT CASGIRRGDTEAFF
TRBJ2-3 TRBD2 TRBV7-3 - TGTGCCAGCAGCTCATCAGCGGGGGGCGTAGATACGCAGTATTTT CASSSSAGGVDTQYF
TRBJ1-4 - TRBV4-1 - TGCGCCAGCAGCCACCAGCGGGGGGCAACTAATGAAAAACTGTTTTTT CASSHQRGATNEKLFF
TRBJ1-2 - TRBV28 once TGTGCCAGCAGTTTCTCGGGGAGCGGGGGCTACACCTTC CASSFSGSGGYTF
TRBJ2-1 - TRBV7-9 - TGTGCCAGCAGCTTAGCGGGACTGGCCTACAATGAGCAGTTCTTC CASSLAGLAYNEQFF
TRBJ2-1 - TRBV19 - TGTGCCAGTAGTATTTCGTCTATAAAAACTGAGCAGTTCTTC CASSISSIKTEQFF
TRBJ2-7 - TRBV9 - TGTGCCAGCAGCGGGGGTGGAGCTAGCCTGAACGAGCAGTACTTC CASSGGGASLNEQYF
TRBJ1-2 TRBD1 TRBV19 once TGTGCCAGTAGAGACAGGGGGTGGCGATTGGGCTACACCTTC CASRDRGWRLGYTF
TRBJ2-1 TRBD1 TRBV19 - TGTGCCAGTAGTAACTTACAGGGGGCCCTTTACAATGAGCAGTTCTTC CASSNLQGALYNEQFF
TRBJ1-1 - TRBV28 - TGTGCCAGCACACCTCGGCAGGGCGTCTCCACTGAAGCTTTCTTT CASTPRQGVSTEAFF
TRBJ1-2 TRBD1 TRBV5-1 - TGCGCCAGCAGACCATGGACAGGGGACCGTGGCTACACCTTC CASRPWTGDRGYTF
TRBJ1-1 - TRBV7-9 few TGTGCCAGCACTCTTACGGGAAACGCTGAAGCTTTCTTT CASTLTGNAEAFF
TRBJ1-2 - TRBV5-6 - TGTGCCAGCAGCCCCGGGACAACACAGGGCTACACCTTC CASSPGTTQGYTF
TRBJ1-1 TRBD1 TRBV29-1 once TGCAGCGCCCGGACAGGCGGGAACACTGAAGCTTTCTTT CSARTGGNTEAFF
TRBJ2-4 TRBD2 TRBV2 - TGTGCCAGCACCAATAGCGGGAGGGCCAAAAACATTCAGTACTTC CASTNSGRAKNIQYF
TRBJ2-3 TRBD2 TRBV2 once TGTGCCAGCAGCGCCGGGACTAGCGTCACAGATACGCAGTATTTT CASSAGTSVTDTQYF
TRBJ2-1 TRBD2 TRBV6-5 - TGTGCCAGCAGTTCTATAGCGGGAGGGCCCATCGATGAGCAGTTCTTC CASSSIAGGPIDEQFF
TRBJ1-5 - TRBV10-3 - TGTGCCATCAGTGATGGGGCAGGGATAGGACAGCCCCAGCATTTT CAISDGAGIGQPQHF
TRBJ2-5 TRBD1 TRBV7-9 once TGTGCCAGCAGCTCCTCCGGACAGGAAGAGACCCAGTACTTC CASSSSGQEETQYF
TRBJ1-4 TRBD1 TRBV2 - TGTGCCAGCAGTGAAGATGGGTGGGTCGTGAGACAGGGGGCGCCGGATGAAAAACTGTTTTTT CASSEDGWVVRQGAPDEKLFF
TRBJ2-3 TRBD2 TRBV11-3 - TGTGCCAGCAGCTATACTAGCGGGGGTTCGACAGATACGCAGTATTTT CASSYTSGGSTDTQYF